A single sample gave rise to the 28 T cell receptor beta chains below, sequenced in a study of cytotoxic CD8 clonotypes in ibrutinib-treated CLL (dated by TCRdb to the early 2020s). Receptor amplification or capture employed the immunoSEQ multiplex PCR assay. In its TCRdb copy, this immuneACCESS table keeps in-frame sequences only and misses some clones. Where compared with another copy, unresolved V genes explain less than half of these, and the others have no known cause. The sample table holds around 310,000 clones, of which 80% were seen once. The ten most abundant clones make up about 6.7% of the sample. This sample comprised PBMCs, obtained before ibrutinib treatment. These receptors all stem from a human donor with chronic lymphocytic leukemia.

This rearrangement joins TRBV7-9 to TRBJ1-2, with D uncertain. Trimming cost V 1 base and J 4 bases, with 10 bases left between them. Germline V gives CDR1 SEHNR, CDR2 FQNEAQ (reference sequence). CDR3 length: 14 amino acids. The CDR3 DNA reads as TGTGCCAGCAGCTTAGGCGGCTCGACCTATGGCTACACCTTC. It translates to CASSLGGSTYGYTF.

The chain joins TRBV10-2 to TRBJ2-7, with TRBD1 matching over 12 bases. CDR1 is WSHSY and CDR2 is SAAADI in the germline V gene. This CDR3 contains 16 residues. The J segment lost 5 bases and the V segment lost 5 bases, leaving 10 bases of the junction unmatched. The CDR3 region is CASSSPGQGAFDEQYF. CDR3 sequence (DNA): TGCGCCAGCAGTTCTCCGGGACAGGGGGCTTTCGACGAGCAGTACTTC.

About this clone: One junction end disagrees with the germline gene, perhaps due to a read error. The chain links TRBV9 to TRBJ2-5, with 10 positions matching TRBD2. Germline V gene lookup returns CDR1 SGDLS and CDR2 YYNGEE. The CDR3 loop spans 16 amino acids. CDR3 region: CASSPGTSVDQETQYF. In DNA, the CDR3 is TGTGCCAGCAGCCCAGGGACTAGCGTCGACCAGGAGACCCAGTACTTC.

The V and J genes are TRBV7-2 and TRBJ2-1; 8 positions match TRBD2. Trimming took 0 bases from V and 7 from J; bases not matched to a gene: 5. Germline V gene data show CDR1 as SGHTA and CDR2 as FQGNSA. This CDR3 has 15 amino acids. The CDR3 bases are TGTGCCAGCAGCTTAGCGCCCGGGAGGGGGAATGAGCAGTTCTTC. This sequence encodes CASSLAPGRGNEQFF.

The genes are TRBV4-1 and TRBJ1-1; maybe TRBD1 (6 bases). Germline assignment: CDR1 MGHRA and CDR2 YSYEKL. The V and J ends lost 2 bases and 6 bases respectively, with 10 bases between them. CDR3 length: 13 amino acids. CDR3 protein: CASSQTYRAEAFF. In DNA form, the CDR3 reads TGCGCCAGCAGCCAAACTTACAGGGCTGAAGCTTTCTTT.

The chain combines TRBV7-2 with TRBJ1-1, with D perhaps TRBD1 (5 bases). This CDR3 is 15 amino acids long. Trimming removed 1 base at V and 1 base at J, with 10 bases between. CDR1 is SGHTA, CDR2 FQGNSA, per germline. The CDR3 sequence is CASSLGGGSNTEAFF. CDR3 in DNA: TGTGCCAGCAGCTTAGGCGGGGGGTCGAACACTGAAGCTTTCTTT. Looking up the rest from reference TRBV7-2 and TRBJ1-1 gives the full variable domain: GAGVSQSPSNKVTEKGKDVELRCDPISGHTALYWYRQSLGQGLEFLIYFQGNSAPDKSGLPSDRFSAERTGGSVSTLTIQRTQQEDSAVYLCASSLGGGSNTEAFFGQGTRLTVV.

Only one count was recorded for this clone. The V gene is TRBV30, the J gene TRBJ2-7; TRBD2 agrees at 12 bases. There are 19 residues in the CDR3. V gave up 0 bases and J gave up 0 bases; unmatched junction bases: 12. Germline V gene sequence: CDR1 GTSNPN, CDR2 SVGIG (reference sequence). In DNA form, the CDR3 reads TGTGCCTGGAGTGTACCCCCGGGACTAGCGGGCTACAGCTCCTACGAGCAGTACTTC. Its protein product is CAWSVPPGLAGYSSYEQYF.

This chain links TRBV18 with TRBJ1-2; 9 nucleotides align to TRBD1. J gave up 0 bases and V 3 bases, and 8 bases lay outside the gene matches. Germline lookup yields CDR1 KGHSH and CDR2 LQKENI. CDR3 size: 17 residues. The CDR3 protein is CASSPGTGTYTNYGYTF. DNA of the CDR3: TGTGCCAGCTCACCCGGGACAGGGACTTATACTAACTATGGCTACACCTTC.

The CDR3 region is CATSRGAEGHGELFF. Written as DNA, the CDR3 is TGTGCCACCAGCAGAGGGGCAGAGGGCCACGGGGAGCTGTTTTTT. The V and J genes are TRBV15 and TRBJ2-2, with D tentatively TRBD2 (5 bases). Looked up from germline, CDR1 is LNHNV and CDR2 is YYDKDF (reference sequence). V dropped 1 base and J dropped 7 bases, with 13 bases sitting between them. There are 15 residues in the CDR3.

V gene TRBV5-6 combines with J gene TRBJ2-1; no clear D gene. The CDR3 runs 13 residues. Germline CDR1 reads SGHDT; CDR2 reads YYEEEE. V was trimmed by 0 bases and J by 6 bases, leaving 7 bases between them. CDR3 sequence: CASSLAQPNEQFF. CDR3 nucleotides: TGTGCCAGCAGCTTGGCGCAGCCCAATGAGCAGTTCTTC.

This clone has only a few counts. The CDR3 protein is CASSPAAPTF. The CDR3 DNA reads TGTGCCAGCAGCCCGGCGGCGCCCACCTTC. The chain couples TRBV7-9 to TRBJ1-2; D unclear. The CDR3 contains 10 residues. CDR1 is SEHNR and CDR2 is FQNEAQ in the germline V gene (reference sequence). Trimming pared 5 bases from V and 13 bases from J, leaving 11 bases between.

The rearrangement uses TRBV7-6 and TRBJ1-1, with TRBD1 identical over 9 bases. J was trimmed by 0 bases and V by 4 bases; bases with no gene match: 3. Looked up from germline, CDR1 is SGHVS and CDR2 is FNYEAQ. The CDR3 is 15 amino acids. CDR3 DNA sequence: TGTGCCAGCAGCTATGGACAGGGGTTGAACACTGAAGCTTTCTTT. Translated: CASSYGQGLNTEAFF. Complete variable domain (other parts from reference TRBV7-6 and TRBJ1-1): GAGVSQSPRYKVTKRGQDVALRCDPISGHVSLYWYRQALGQGPEFLTYFNYEAQQDKSGLPNDRFSAERPEGSISTLTIQRTEQRDSAMYRCASSYGQGLNTEAFFGQGTRLTVV.

This chain uses TRBV4-1 with TRBJ2-2; perhaps TRBD1 as D (5 bases). CDR1 and CDR2 from the germline V gene are MGHRA and YSYEKL. Trimming removed 4 bases at V and 7 bases at J, with 10 bases between. This CDR3 has 13 residues. The CDR3 loop is CASSLGAGGELFF. The CDR3 DNA reads TGCGCCAGCAGCCTAGGGGCAGGCGGGGAGCTGTTTTTT.

The count of this clone is one. The chain employs TRBV29-1 and TRBJ1-2, with D perhaps TRBD1 (5 bases). CDR3 length equals 14 residues. Looked up from germline, CDR1 is SQVTM and CDR2 is ANQGSEA. Trimming shortened V by 1 base and J by 5 bases, and 14 bases separated the two germline ends. The DNA of the CDR3 is TGCAGCGTTGAAGCGGGGGAGGGAATGTATGGCTACACCTTC. The encoded protein is CSVEAGEGMYGYTF. Looking up the rest from reference TRBV29-1 and TRBJ1-2 gives the full variable domain: SAVISQKPSRDICQRGTSLTIQCQVDSQVTMMFWYRQQPGQSLTLIATANQGSEATYESGFVIDKFPISRPNLTFSTLTVSNMSPEDSSIYLCSVEAGEGMYGYTFGSGTRLTVV.

The J gene is TRBJ2-1, the V gene TRBV29-1, with 9 bases matching TRBD2. The V and J ends lost 6 bases and 0 bases, in that order; junction bases with no gene match: 9. The CDR3 sequence is 16 residues long. The germline V gene encodes CDR1 SQVTM and CDR2 ANQGSEA. CDR3 sequence reads: CSVPGLAASSYNEQFF. DNA for the CDR3: TGCAGCGTCCCGGGACTAGCTGCCAGCTCCTACAATGAGCAGTTCTTC.

This chain joins TRBV4-1 and TRBJ1-5, with D uncertain. This CDR3 region has 16 residues. V dropped 4 bases and J dropped 3 bases, with 16 bases sitting between them. Germline values: CDR1 MGHRA, CDR2 YSYEKL. The CDR3 protein is CASSPHGSGFNQPQHF. In nucleotides, the CDR3 is TGCGCCAGCAGCCCCCATGGATCGGGATTCAATCAGCCCCAGCATTTT.

The V gene is TRBV6-5, the J gene TRBJ1-2, with D uncertain. CDR1 is MNHEY, CDR2 SVGAGI, per germline. CDR3 size: 14 residues. V was clipped by 7 bases and J by 6 bases, with 18 bases between them. Here the CDR3 DNA reads TGTGCCAGCACCCAGGACTACGCGCTAAATGGCTACACCTTC. It yields the protein CASTQDYALNGYTF.

Written as DNA, the CDR3 is TGCGCCAGCAGCCAAGAATGGGGGACTAACTATGGCTACACCTTC. It yields the protein CASSQEWGTNYGYTF. The chain combines TRBV4-3 with TRBJ1-2; TRBD1 might be the D (5 bases). CDR1 and CDR2 (germline): LGHNA, YSLEER. The CDR3 has 15 residues. V lost 0 bases and J lost 0, with 8 bases in between.

This chain links TRBV4-3 with TRBJ2-1; TRBD1 matches at 11 bases. Germline assignment: CDR1 LGHNA and CDR2 YSLEER. V shed 0 bases and J 6 bases; nucleotides not matched to a gene: 7. CDR3 length: 17 amino acids. Here the CDR3 reads CASSQEGQGVGSNEQFF. For the CDR3, the DNA is TGCGCCAGCAGCCAAGAGGGACAGGGGGTGGGATCCAATGAGCAGTTCTTC.

The chain has TRBV6-1 and TRBJ1-2; possible D gene TRBD1, 6 bases. The length of the CDR3 is 13 residues. V was pared by 0 bases and J by 7 bases, with 9 bases between. The germline V gene encodes CDR1 MNHNS and CDR2 SASEGT. The CDR3 sequence is CASSEARGTGYTF. Here the CDR3 DNA reads TGTGCCAGCAGTGAAGCGAGGGGGACTGGCTACACCTTC.

A single count supports this clone. The V call is TRBV9, the J call TRBJ2-1; the match to TRBD2 covers 10 bases. Germline values: CDR1 SGDLS, CDR2 YYNGEE. The CDR3 sequence is 16 residues long. With V trimmed by 3 bases and J by 6 bases, 9 bases remained unmatched. This CDR3 reads CASSAPPGLAFNEQFF. The CDR3 region has the DNA TGTGCCAGCAGCGCTCCCCCGGGACTAGCGTTCAATGAGCAGTTCTTC.

The chain couples TRBV19 to TRBJ2-3; D gene ambiguous. The CDR3 covers 11 residues. Germline assignment: CDR1 LNHDA and CDR2 SQIVND (reference sequence). Trimming left V 6 bases short and J 1 base short, with 2 bases between. The CDR3 sequence: CASRGTDTQYF. The CDR3 DNA follows: TGTGCCAGTAGGGGCACAGATACGCAGTATTTT.

V is TRBV14 and J is TRBJ2-1; D may be TRBD2 (5 bases). The CDR3 length is 14 residues. V was pared by 1 base and J by 2 bases, with 6 bases between. Germline-derived CDR1 and CDR2 are SGHDN and FVKESK. CDR3 in DNA: TGTGCCAGCAGCCAAGTGAGGGCCTACAATGAGCAGTTCTTC. This codes for CASSQVRAYNEQFF.

The chain recombines TRBV7-8 with TRBJ1-1; 10 nucleotides line up with TRBD1. The CDR3 consists of 17 residues. J was trimmed by 0 bases and V by 2 bases; bases with no gene match: 6. Germline values: CDR1 SGHVS, CDR2 FQNEAQ. DNA of the CDR3: TGTGCCAGCAGCTTATGGGGACAGGGGTTTATGAACACTGAAGCTTTCTTT. This codes for CASSLWGQGFMNTEAFF.

V and J are TRBV5-4 and TRBJ1-2; 9 nucleotides line up with TRBD1. The V gene end was trimmed by 4 bases and the J gene end by 4 bases; junction bases not matched to a gene: 11. CDR3 length: 16 residues. The germline CDR1 and CDR2 sequences are SGHNT and YYREEE (reference sequence). In nucleotides, the CDR3 is TGTGCCAGCAGCCTACACCCGGGACAGGGAATCTATGGCTACACCTTC. Its translation: CASSLHPGQGIYGYTF.

The chain uses TRBV5-1 and TRBJ2-7; 7 bases match TRBD2. Germline V gene sequence: CDR1 SGHRS, CDR2 YFSETQ. With V trimmed by 4 bases and J by 0 bases, 10 bases remained unmatched. The length of the CDR3 is 16 residues. In nucleotides, the CDR3 is TGCGCCAGCAGCCTCCCCCGGGGGGTCACCTCCTACGAGCAGTACTTC. Protein sequence: CASSLPRGVTSYEQYF.

The chain carries TRBV7-2 and TRBJ2-3; no clear D gene. The CDR3 loop spans 14 amino acids. Per the germline V gene, CDR1 is SGHTA and CDR2 is FQGNSA. The germline V and J ends were trimmed by 2 bases and 2 bases, with 8 bases remaining between them. CDR3 nucleotides: TGTGCCAGCAGCTTAAATGGATACACAGATACGCAGTATTTT. Translation: CASSLNGYTDTQYF.

In its sample, this clone was seen a few times. V is TRBV19 and J is TRBJ1-1, with D uncertain. This CDR3 comprises 13 residues. The germline V gene encodes CDR1 LNHDA and CDR2 SQIVND (reference sequence). The ends were cut back, 5 bases at V and 2 bases at J, with 9 bases in the middle. CDR3 in amino acids: CASSVTRNTEAFF. In DNA, the CDR3 is TGTGCCAGTAGTGTGACACGAAACACTGAAGCTTTCTTT.